This is a list of T cell receptor beta chains from one sample in a study of blood T cell repertoires in COVID-19. This table comes from immunoSEQ multiplex PCR, and its TCRdb copy is limited to in-frame clones, with some not included. The sample lists 160,000 or so clones; 80% were seen once. Material: peripheral blood. The receptors here all came from a man between 60 and 70 years old with acute or convalescent COVID-19. CDR3s include the opening cysteine and the closing phenylalanine or tryptophan. D genes are given only for firm matches. Clone size is shown for a subset of rows, as once, few, many or a class of expanded clone.

d_call j_call clone_size v_call cdr3_nt cdr3_aa
NA TRBJ1-1 once TRBV5-4 TGTGCCAGCAGCTTGTCCGAGGGTGAAGCTTTCTTT CASSLSEGEAFF
NA TRBJ2-7 NA TRBV7-9 TGTGCCAGCAGCTTCCTTGGGGGGGCAGGCGAGCAGTACTTC CASSFLGGAGEQYF
NA TRBJ1-5 NA TRBV19 TGTGCCAGTAGTATGACTTGGGGGGGAAATCAGCCCCAGCATTTT CASSMTWGGNQPQHF
NA TRBJ1-2 NA TRBV28 TGTGCCAGCATCGGGTTGAGGGGCTACACCTTC CASIGLRGYTF
TRBD2 TRBJ2-2 NA TRBV27 TGTGCCAGCAGTTTAGGGAGGGGCGGGGAGCTGTTTTTT CASSLGRGGELFF
TRBD2 TRBJ2-2 once TRBV5-6 TGTGCCAGCAGCCCTACTAGCGGGAGGGCCCGCGGCACCGGGGAGCTGTTTTTT CASSPTSGRARGTGELFF
NA TRBJ1-5 NA TRBV25-1 TGTGCCAGCAGTGAATCCAGGGTAGGACAGCCCCAGCATTTT CASSESRVGQPQHF
TRBD1 TRBJ2-3 NA TRBV5-1 TGCGCCAGCAGCTCCGGACAGGTTACCACAGATACGCAGTATTTT CASSSGQVTTDTQYF
NA TRBJ1-4 NA TRBV18 TGTGCCAGCTCCCTACATAGGGGAACTAATGAAAAACTGTTTTTT CASSLHRGTNEKLFF
NA TRBJ1-5 NA TRBV6-1 TGTGCCAGCCGGGACATCAATCAGCCCCAGCATTTT CASRDINQPQHF
NA TRBJ2-7 NA TRBV2 TGTGCCAGCAGACGGGATCGATCGTACGAGCAGTACTTC CASRRDRSYEQYF
TRBD2 TRBJ2-1 once TRBV11-3 TGTGCCAGCAGCTTAGAGGGCCTAGCGGGTCGGCCCGGAAACAATGAGCAGTTCTTC CASSLEGLAGRPGNNEQFF
TRBD2 TRBJ2-1 NA TRBV2 TGTGCCAGCACCCTTTGGACTAGCGGGGTGGGTAATGAGCAGTTCTTC CASTLWTSGVGNEQFF
NA TRBJ2-6 NA TRBV19 TGTGCCAGTAGGGCGGGACCCCCACTCTCTGGGGCCAACGTCCTGACTTTC CASRAGPPLSGANVLTF
NA TRBJ1-3 NA TRBV4-3 TGCGCCAGCAGCCAGACAGGAGCTGGAAACACCATATATTTT CASSQTGAGNTIYF